The 25 T cell receptor beta chains presented below share a single source sample, sequenced in a study of blood T cells in healthy people across ages. A second PCR, run for roughly 6 to 11 cycles, used a sample-barcoded 5' primer plus a J-beta primer mix. In TCRdb, the 5' RACE reads were re-called with MiXCR into one record per CDR3 protein. The sample shows over 950,000 distinct CDR3 sequences, around two fifths of them seen only once. Sequenced material: blood. All receptors derive from a man aged 18 to 29 in good health.

The chain recombines TRBV4-3 with TRBJ2-3, with 7 bases identical to TRBD1. This CDR3 has 16 residues. In germline, CDR1 is LGHNA, CDR2 YSLEER. The V and J ends lost 1 base and 3 bases, in that order; junction bases with no gene match: 7. As DNA, the CDR3 is TGCGCCAGCAGCCAAGGGGAGACAGGGTGGACAGATACGCAGTATTTT. Its protein product is CASSQGETGWTDTQYF.

The chain uses TRBV7-9 and TRBJ1-2; 9 positions match TRBD1. The CDR3 is 17 amino acids. The germline gives CDR1 SEHNR, CDR2 FQNEAQ (reference sequence). The junction had 18 bases not matched to a gene; V was cut back by 5 bases and J by 8 bases. CDR3 sequence: CASSPSPGQGPLDGYTF. CDR3 in DNA: TGTGCCAGCAGCCCATCCCCGGGACAGGGACCTCTAGACGGCTACACCTTC.

This chain joins TRBV4-2 and TRBJ1-2; 9 bases map to TRBD1. The trim removed 1 base at V and 1 base at J, leaving 4 bases unmatched. In germline, CDR1 is LGHNA, CDR2 YNFKEQ. The CDR3 has 16 residues. The CDR3 nucleotides are TGTGCCAGCAGCCAAGCGACAGGGGGTGGTAACTATGGCTACACCTTC. It specifies CASSQATGGGNYGYTF.

The chain joins TRBV28 to TRBJ1-3, with D possibly TRBD1 on 6 matching bases. Trimming cost V 2 bases and J 4 bases, with 18 bases left between them. The CDR3 loop spans 17 amino acids. Germline CDR1 MDHEN, CDR2 SYDVKM. CDR3 in amino acids: CASSLTPLQGWGNTIYF. In nucleotides, the CDR3 is TGTGCCAGCAGTTTAACCCCCCTGCAGGGGTGGGGAAACACCATATATTTT.

The rearrangement uses TRBV11-1 and TRBJ1-2; the D gene is possibly TRBD1 (5 bases). V was trimmed by 3 bases and J by 4 bases, leaving 9 bases between them. CDR3 length: 13 amino acids. Germline lookup yields CDR1 SGHAT and CDR2 FQDESV (reference sequence). Here the CDR3 reads CASSLPDSYGYTF. As DNA, the CDR3 is TGTGCCAGCAGCTTGCCCGACAGCTATGGCTACACCTTC.

Of note for this clonotype: A much larger clonotype is one base distant, so this may be a read error. This sequence joins TRBV20-1 and TRBJ2-1; D gene ambiguous. Trimming shortened V by 0 bases and J by 9 bases, and 9 bases separated the two germline ends. Per the germline V gene, CDR1 is DFQATT and CDR2 is SNEGSKA (reference sequence). The CDR3 is made up of 12 amino acids. CDR3 loop: CSARDWTAEQFF. The CDR3 DNA is TGCAGTGCTAGAGATTGGACGGCTGAGCAGTTCTTC.

Concerning this clonotype itself: A read error may account for a junction end that differs from germline. The chain carries TRBV7-2 and TRBJ1-5, with D possibly matching TRBD1 (5 bases). Germline-derived CDR1 and CDR2 are SGHTA and FQGNSA. The CDR3 totals 15 residues. The CDR3 loop is CASSLGGEINQPQHF. CDR3 nucleotide sequence: TGTGCCAGCAGTTTAGGAGGGGAGATCAATCAGCCCCAGCATTTT. The complete variable domain, with remaining parts taken from reference TRBV7-2 and TRBJ1-5, reads GAGVSQSPSNKVTEKGKDVELRCDPISGHTALYWYRQSLGQGLEFLIYFQGNSAPDKSGLPSDRFSAERTGGSVSTLTIQRTQQEDSAVYLCASSLGGEINQPQHFGDGTRLSIL.

V is TRBV6-5 and J is TRBJ2-1; maybe TRBD1 (6 bases). This CDR3 spans 14 amino acids. Germline CDR1 and CDR2: MNHEY and SVGAGI. V was pared by 4 bases and J by 7 bases, with 14 bases between. The CDR3 DNA sequence: TGTGCCAGCAGTTTACAGGGTATGAGGAATGAGCAGTTCTTC. Translated, it gives CASSLQGMRNEQFF.

The chain employs TRBV20-1 and TRBJ2-7; the D is unclear. Germline V gene lookup returns CDR1 DFQATT and CDR2 SNEGSKA (reference sequence). Trimming removed 3 bases at V and 2 bases at J, with 5 bases between. CDR3 size: 11 residues. The DNA of the CDR3 is TGCAGTGCTAGGAACCCCTACGAGCAGTACTTC. Translating it yields CSARNPYEQYF.

For this clonotype: An end of the junction differs from the germline gene, which may be a read error. The rearrangement links TRBV28 to TRBJ2-2; D might be TRBD2 (5 bases). The germline V gene has CDR1 MDHEN and CDR2 SYDVKM. The CDR3 covers 15 residues. CDR3 sequence reads: CASSFYGEIAGELFF. As DNA, the CDR3 is TGTGCCAGCAGTTTTTATGGGGAAATCGCCGGGGAACTGTTTTTT.

This clonotype appeared a few times. V is TRBV9 and J is TRBJ2-1; a possible D gene is TRBD2 (5 bases). Between the trimmed V and J ends, which lost 3 bases and 7 bases, there was a span of 14 bases. This CDR3 contains 14 residues. CDR1 is SGDLS, CDR2 YYNGEE, per germline. This CDR3 reads CASSAMQPGNEQFF. The CDR3 nucleotides read TGTGCCAGCAGCGCCATGCAACCGGGGAATGAGCAGTTCTTC.

This clonotype has just a few counts. This chain links TRBV27 with TRBJ1-2, with D possibly being TRBD1 (5 bases). Germline V lookup: CDR1 MNHEY, CDR2 SMNVEV (reference sequence). Trimming cost V 5 bases and J 8 bases, with 12 bases left between them. The CDR3 runs to 12 residues. The CDR3 coding sequence is TGTGCCAGCAGTCGGAGGGGTTCGGGCTACACCTTC. Translating it yields CASSRRGSGYTF.

This clonotype appeared a few times. Here the CDR3 reads CASGLGRDEQYF. The CDR3, as DNA: TGTGCTAGTGGTTTGGGGCGAGACGAGCAGTACTTC. The rearrangement joins TRBV12-5 to TRBJ2-4; D is ambiguous. The J call may be incorrect, as the DNA end agrees better with TRBJ2-7. The germline V gene has CDR1 LGHNT and CDR2 FRNRAP. The CDR3 runs to 12 residues.

This rearrangement joins TRBV20-1 to TRBJ2-3, with TRBD1 matching over 9 bases. The trim removed 6 bases at V and 3 bases at J, leaving 10 bases unmatched. In germline, CDR1 is DFQATT, CDR2 SNEGSKA (reference sequence). The length of the CDR3 is 15 residues. CDR3 DNA sequence: TGCAGTGCGAGCCTCCGGGACAGGGTAACAGATACGCAGTATTTT. Translating gives CSASLRDRVTDTQYF.

The V gene is TRBV2, the J gene TRBJ1-5; D perhaps matches TRBD1 (5 bases). The CDR3 is 15 residues long. Trimming removed 2 bases from V and 3 bases from J, with 11 bases in between. Germline CDR1 and CDR2: SNHLY and FYNNEI. CDR3 DNA: TGTGCCAGCAGTGAAAGGGGTCATCCCAATCAGCCCCAGCATTTT. As protein: CASSERGHPNQPQHF.

Concerning this clonotype: Given a much more abundant clone one base away, this may be a read error. This sequence joins TRBV14 and TRBJ2-3; D is undetermined. Looked up from germline, CDR1 is SGHDN and CDR2 is FVKESK. This CDR3 contains 15 residues. The CDR3, as DNA: TGTACCAGCAGCCAAGAATGGCAGAACACAGATACGCAGTATTTT. Protein sequence: CTSSQEWQNTDTQYF.

In its sample, this clonotype was seen a few times. This chain joins TRBV29-1 and TRBJ2-3; 10 bases are shared with TRBD1. The CDR3 loop spans 15 amino acids. Germline V CDR1 and CDR2: SQVTM, ANQGSEA. The J segment lost 0 bases and the V segment lost 6 bases, leaving 6 bases of the junction unmatched. The CDR3 DNA reads as TGCAGCGTCGGAGGGACAGGGGAAAGCACAGATACGCAGTATTTT. Its protein is CSVGGTGESTDTQYF.

Points on this clonotype: A much larger clone differs from this one at a single base, so this may be a read error. V and J are TRBV25-1 and TRBJ2-7; D not certain. Between the trimmed V and J ends, which lost 6 bases and 7 bases, there was a span of 10 bases. Germline loops: CDR1 MGHDK, CDR2 SYGVNS. The CDR3 is 11 residues long. Here the CDR3 DNA reads TGTGCCAGCAGGAAAGGGAATGAGCAGTACTTC. Translated, it gives CASRKGNEQYF.

The rearrangement uses TRBV12-3 or TRBV12-4 and TRBJ2-3, with 12 positions matching TRBD2. V dropped 5 bases and J dropped 4; count of bases not matched to a gene: 7. This CDR3 is built from 16 residues. As DNA, the CDR3 is TGTGCCAGCAGTCCTAGACTAGCGGGGGACTCAGATACGCAGTATTTT. Residues: CASSPRLAGDSDTQYF.

This chain connects TRBV30 to TRBJ2-7; D remains unclear. Deletions cut 4 bases from V and 2 bases from J, with 6 bases between. Germline CDR1 GTSNPN, CDR2 SVGIG (reference sequence). This CDR3 region has 11 residues. DNA for the CDR3: TGTGCCTGGATAGGCCCCTACGAGCAGTACTTC. Amino acids: CAWIGPYEQYF.

CDR3 nucleotides: TGCAGTGCCCCGCAGGGGTTGGATACGCAGTATTTT. Translation: CSAPQGLDTQYF. The chain has TRBV20-1 and TRBJ2-3; TRBD1 might be the D (6 bases). This CDR3 is 12 amino acids long. Trimming removed 6 bases from V and 6 bases from J, with 13 bases in between. CDR1 and CDR2 (germline): DFQATT, SNEGSKA (reference sequence).

Comments on this clonotype: This sequence may be a read error, since a much larger clone differs from it by one base. The chain recombines TRBV4-2 with TRBJ2-1, with TRBD1 matching 7 bases. Germline lookup yields CDR1 LGHNA and CDR2 YNFKEQ. There are 15 residues in the CDR3. In DNA form, the CDR3 reads TGTGCCAGCAGCCGGGACAGAAGCTCCCACAATGAGCAGTTCTTC. Translating it yields CASSRDRSSHNEQFF.

The V gene is TRBV12-3 or TRBV12-4, the J gene TRBJ1-2, with D tentatively TRBD1 (5 bases). Trimming took 0 bases from V and 6 from J, leaving 11 bases between them. The CDR3 spans 14 residues. CDR3 amino acids: CASSLAGGVHGYTF. Written as DNA, the CDR3 is TGTGCCAGCAGTTTAGCGGGGGGAGTCCATGGCTACACCTTC.

The chain's CDR3 is CASGGPEKLFF. DNA for the CDR3: TGTGCCAGCGGCGGGCCTGAAAAACTGTTTTTT. The chain has TRBV6-2 or TRBV6-3 and TRBJ1-4; no reliable D call. The germline CDR1 and CDR2 sequences are MNHEY and SVGEGT. The V end lost 8 bases, the J end lost 7 bases, and 8 bases lay between the germline ends. CDR3 length equals 11 residues.

On this clonotype itself: The junction differs from germline at one of its ends, possibly a read error. This chain links TRBV14 with TRBJ2-7, with 11 nucleotides matching TRBD2. CDR1 SGHDN and CDR2 FVKESK come from the germline V gene. The CDR3 is made up of 16 amino acids. The chain's CDR3 is CTSSQERLAGKNEQYF. The CDR3 region has the DNA TGTACCAGCAGCCAAGAAAGACTAGCGGGGAAGAATGAGCAGTACTTC.